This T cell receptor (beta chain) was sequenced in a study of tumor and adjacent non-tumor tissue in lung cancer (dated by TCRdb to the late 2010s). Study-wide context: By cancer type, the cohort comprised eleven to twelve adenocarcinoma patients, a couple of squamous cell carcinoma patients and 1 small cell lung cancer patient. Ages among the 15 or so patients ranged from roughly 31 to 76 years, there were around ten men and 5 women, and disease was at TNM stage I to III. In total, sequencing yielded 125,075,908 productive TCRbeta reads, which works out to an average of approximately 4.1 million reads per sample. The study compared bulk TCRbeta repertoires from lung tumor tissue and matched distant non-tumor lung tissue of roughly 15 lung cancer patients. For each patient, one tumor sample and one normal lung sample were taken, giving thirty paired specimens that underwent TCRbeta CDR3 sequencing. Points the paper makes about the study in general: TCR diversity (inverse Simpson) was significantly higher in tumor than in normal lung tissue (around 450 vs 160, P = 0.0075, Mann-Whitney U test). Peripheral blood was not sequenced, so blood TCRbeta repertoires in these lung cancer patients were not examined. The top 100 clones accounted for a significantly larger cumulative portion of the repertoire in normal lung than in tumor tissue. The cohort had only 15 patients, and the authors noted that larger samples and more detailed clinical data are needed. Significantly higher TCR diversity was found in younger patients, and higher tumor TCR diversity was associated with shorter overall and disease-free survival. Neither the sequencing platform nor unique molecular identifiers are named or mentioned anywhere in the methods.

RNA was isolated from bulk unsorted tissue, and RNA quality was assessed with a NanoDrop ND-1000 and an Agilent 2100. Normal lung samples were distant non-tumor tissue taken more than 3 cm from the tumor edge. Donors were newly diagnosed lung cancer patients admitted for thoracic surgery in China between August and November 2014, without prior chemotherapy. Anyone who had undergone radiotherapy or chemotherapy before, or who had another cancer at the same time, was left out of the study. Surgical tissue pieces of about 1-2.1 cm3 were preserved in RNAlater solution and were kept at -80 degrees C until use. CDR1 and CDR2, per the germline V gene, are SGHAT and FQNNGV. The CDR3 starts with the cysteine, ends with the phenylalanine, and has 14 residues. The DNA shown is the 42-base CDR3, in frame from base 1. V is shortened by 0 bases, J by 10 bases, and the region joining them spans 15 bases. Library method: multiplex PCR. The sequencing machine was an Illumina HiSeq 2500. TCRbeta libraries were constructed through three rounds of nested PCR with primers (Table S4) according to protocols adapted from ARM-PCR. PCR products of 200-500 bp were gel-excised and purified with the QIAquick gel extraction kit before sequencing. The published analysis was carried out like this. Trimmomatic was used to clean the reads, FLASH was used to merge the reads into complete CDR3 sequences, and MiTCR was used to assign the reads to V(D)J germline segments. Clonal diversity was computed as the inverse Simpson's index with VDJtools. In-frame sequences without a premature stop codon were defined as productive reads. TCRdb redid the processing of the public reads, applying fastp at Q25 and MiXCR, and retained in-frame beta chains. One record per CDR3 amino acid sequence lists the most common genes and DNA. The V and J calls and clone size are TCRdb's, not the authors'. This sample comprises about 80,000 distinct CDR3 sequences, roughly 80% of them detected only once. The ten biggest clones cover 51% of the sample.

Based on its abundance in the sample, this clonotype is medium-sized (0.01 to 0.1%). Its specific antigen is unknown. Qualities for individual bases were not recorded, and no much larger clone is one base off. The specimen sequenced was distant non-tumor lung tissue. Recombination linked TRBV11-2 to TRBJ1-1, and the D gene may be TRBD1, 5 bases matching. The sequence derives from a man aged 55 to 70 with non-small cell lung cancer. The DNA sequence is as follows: TGTGCCAGCAGCTTAGAAGCAGGGAGTAATGGAGCTTTCTTT. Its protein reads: CASSLEAGSNGAFF.